This TCR beta chain was found in a study of PD-1 blockade in mismatch repair-deficient tumors. As for the study in general: All were previously treated, progressing patients with 12 mismatch repair-deficient cancer types.

The TCR-sequenced patients were a few responders to pembrolizumab. Generated by immunoSEQ multiplex PCR, the TCRdb table keeps only in-frame clones and is missing some. Among under 150,000 clones listed, approximately 91% were seen once. The origin of this receptor is an adult with mismatch repair-deficient cancer. This specimen was peripheral blood, taken roughly 70 weeks after starting pembrolizumab.

CDR3 DNA: TGTGCCACCAGCAGAGGGAGCGGGATGTTAAATGAGCAGTTCTTC. It codes for CATSRGSGMLNEQFF. The chain joins TRBV15 to TRBJ2-1; 7 bases fit TRBD2. V gave up 1 base and J gave up 7 bases; unmatched junction bases: 7. Looked up from germline, CDR1 is LNHNV and CDR2 is YYDKDF (reference sequence). This CDR3 is built from 15 residues.